Presented here are 15 T cell receptor beta chains from one specimen sequenced in a study of Graves' ophthalmopathy and Graves' hyperthyroidism. RNA transcripts were the source from which TCR beta CDR3 regions were amplified. RT-PCR with HTBI primers came first, then second-round multiplex PCR. TCRdb fed the multiplex PCR reads into MiXCR, producing one record per CDR3 protein. The sample has about 550,000 distinct CDR3 sequences, about two fifths seen once. Sequencing used peripheral blood or thyroid tissue (not recorded which). These receptors originate from an adult man with Graves' hyperthyroidism.

The chain is built from TRBV5-1 and TRBJ2-4, with 14 bases matching TRBD2. The CDR3 is made up of 18 amino acids. CDR1 is SGHRS and CDR2 is YFSETQ in the germline V gene. Trimming at V came to 4 bases and at J to 0 bases, leaving 6 bases not matched to a gene. In nucleotides, the CDR3 is TGCGCCAGCAGCCCGGGACTAGCGGGGGCATTAGCCAAAAACATTCAGTACTTC. Amino acid sequence: CASSPGLAGALAKNIQYF.

The gene calls are TRBV10-3 and TRBJ2-7; TRBD2 is a possible D gene (5 bases). V lost 5 bases, J lost 6 bases, and 20 bases lay in between. The CDR3 consists of 15 residues. Per germline, CDR1 ENHRY and CDR2 SYGVKD. The CDR3 here is CAISLALGIGSEQYF. Here the CDR3 DNA reads TGTGCCATCAGTTTAGCGCTGGGAATCGGTTCCGAGCAGTACTTC.

The V and J genes are TRBV3-1 and TRBJ1-2; D unresolved. Trimming cost V 0 bases and J 4 bases, with 12 bases left between them. This CDR3 comprises 15 residues. CDR1 LGHDT and CDR2 YNNKEL come from the germline V gene (reference sequence). The DNA of the CDR3 is TGTGCCAGCAGCCAAGATCTCTTAACCTTCTATGGCTACACCTTC. Translation gives CASSQDLLTFYGYTF.

This clonotype has at least ten counts. The chain combines TRBV10-1 with TRBJ1-1; no clear D gene. CDR1 WNHNN and CDR2 SYGVQD come from the germline V gene (reference sequence). Deletions cut 8 bases from V and 3 bases from J, with 19 bases between. The CDR3 runs to 15 residues. CDR3 loop: CASGPPEREDTEAFF. CDR3 nucleotides: TGCGCCAGCGGGCCGCCGGAACGGGAGGACACTGAAGCTTTCTTT.

J is TRBJ1-6 and V is TRBV4-1, with 9 bases aligning to TRBD1. Germline V gives CDR1 MGHRA, CDR2 YSYEKL. This CDR3 has 15 residues. Trimming cost V 6 bases and J 7 bases; bases outside gene matches: 7. The DNA for the CDR3 is TGCGCCAGCAGAGGTACAGGGGGCAAGAATTCACCCCTCCACTTT. Translated: CASRGTGGKNSPLHF.

At least ten counts were recorded for this clonotype. The chain links TRBV20-1 to TRBJ2-2; 9 positions match TRBD2. The CDR3 loop spans 14 amino acids. Unmatched junction bases numbered 6, after V lost 6 bases and J lost 4 bases. CDR1 DFQATT and CDR2 SNEGSKA come from the germline V gene (reference sequence). CDR3 in DNA: TGCAGTGCGGCTCAGACTAGCGGCACCGGGGAGCTGTTTTTT. It encodes CSAAQTSGTGELFF.

This clonotype was detected ten times or more. This chain joins TRBV6-5 and TRBJ1-5; D ambiguous. This CDR3 is 15 amino acids long. Trimming removed 4 bases at V and 5 bases at J, with 15 bases between. Germline lookup yields CDR1 MNHEY and CDR2 SVGAGI. The CDR3 protein is CASSSAGGGYQPQHF. CDR3 nucleotide sequence: TGTGCCAGCAGTTCCGCAGGCGGCGGGTATCAGCCCCAGCATTTT.

This clonotype was recorded at least ten times. This chain joins TRBV29-1 and TRBJ2-5; TRBD2 is a possible D gene (6 bases). The germline V and J ends were trimmed by 1 base and 5 bases, with 26 bases remaining between them. This CDR3 is built from 18 residues. Germline V gene sequence: CDR1 SQVTM, CDR2 ANQGSEA. In DNA, the CDR3 is TGCAGCGTTGAAGTCCCCCCGGGGGAAGGAGCGGTATTGGAGACCCAGTACTTC. Translating it yields CSVEVPPGEGAVLETQYF.

J is TRBJ1-6 and V is TRBV5-1; TRBD1 agrees at 9 bases. The CDR3 is 15 amino acids. The ends lost 4 bases at V and 9 bases at J; junction bases unmatched: 8. Germline V gives CDR1 SGHRS, CDR2 YFSETQ. CDR3 sequence: CASSGGTGSRSPLHF. DNA for the CDR3: TGCGCCAGCAGCGGAGGGACAGGGAGCCGTTCACCCCTCCACTTT.

This clonotype was recorded at least ten times. V and J are TRBV6-5 and TRBJ2-7; 7 bases fit TRBD1. CDR1 and CDR2 (germline): MNHEY, SVGAGI. The CDR3 has 13 residues. V was pared by 2 bases and J by 5 bases, with 3 bases of the junction left unmatched. This CDR3 is CASSYEGADEQYF. The DNA for the CDR3 is TGTGCCAGCAGTTACGAGGGGGCAGACGAGCAGTACTTC.

In its sample, this clonotype was seen a few times. The rearrangement links TRBV2 to TRBJ2-7; the match to TRBD1 covers 9 bases. Per germline, CDR1 SNHLY and CDR2 FYNNEI. The CDR3 covers 13 residues. Losses at the gene ends were 10 bases for V and 2 bases for J; bases not matched to a gene: 6. CDR3 sequence: CANRDRATYEQYF. In DNA, the CDR3 is TGTGCCAACAGGGACAGGGCGACCTACGAGCAGTACTTC. Looking up the rest from reference TRBV2 and TRBJ2-7 gives the full variable domain: EPEVTQTPSHQVTQMGQEVILRCVPISNHLYFYWYRQILGQKVEFLVSFYNNEISEKSEIFDDQFSVERPDGSNFTLKIRSTKLEDSAMYFCANRDRATYEQYFGPGTRLTVT.

A word on this clonotype: An end of the junction differs from the germline gene, which may be a read error. The chain carries TRBV10-3 and TRBJ2-7; no clear D. The CDR3 covers 15 residues. Germline CDR1 reads ENHRY; CDR2 reads SYGVKD. CDR3: CASSVQPLGSYEQYF. The CDR3 DNA follows: TGTGCCAGCAGTGTACAACCCCTGGGATCCTACGAGCAGTACTTC.

Remarks on this clonotype: One base away lies a much larger clone, so this may be a sequencing read error. The chain links TRBV11-2 to TRBJ2-7, with TRBD2 as a possible D gene (5 bases). CDR3 length: 15 residues. In germline, CDR1 is SGHAT, CDR2 FQNNGV. The V end was cut by 8 bases, the J end by 2 bases, with 19 bases between. The CDR3 is CASGVLLVPTYEQYF. The CDR3 bases are TGTGCCAGCGGCGTCTTACTAGTCCCCACCTACGAGCAGTACTTC.

Regarding this clonotype: A read error may be the cause here, since a much bigger clone is one base away. A read error is likely, as this CDR3 ends without the conserved phenylalanine or tryptophan. The chain uses TRBV19 and TRBJ2-2, with D possibly being TRBD1 (5 bases). The germline V and J ends were trimmed by 4 bases and 0 bases, with 9 bases remaining between them. Germline V CDR1 and CDR2: LNHDA, SQIVND (reference sequence). This CDR3 contains 15 residues. This CDR3 is CASSTQGPNTGELFS. The CDR3 region has the DNA TGTGCCAGTAGTACCCAGGGTCCGAACACCGGGGAGCTGTTTTCT.

This clonotype was counted only a few times. This may come from a read error, since a much larger clone is one base off. This chain joins TRBV11-2 and TRBJ1-5; 7 positions agree with TRBD1. Germline V gene data show CDR1 as SGHAT and CDR2 as FQNNGV. CDR3 length: 13 amino acids. The trim removed 5 bases at V and 4 bases at J, leaving 2 bases unmatched. The DNA for the CDR3 is TGTGCCAGCAGCCCGGGACAGAATCAGCCCCAGCATTTT. It specifies CASSPGQNQPQHF.